Reported below is one TCR beta chain. Its binding antigen is unknown. Base qualities are not at hand, and no much larger clone is one base apart. Ficoll-Paque density gradient centrifugation was the method used to isolate PBMCs. Sequencing was carried out with an Illumina NovaSeq 6000. TCRalpha and TCRbeta cDNA libraries were built by 5'RACE with constant-segment primers, adding sample barcodes and unique molecular identifiers. RNA was extracted from every sample with Trizol reagent. Library amplification was performed in two PCR steps, and a second sample barcode and Illumina TruSeq adapters were introduced in the second step. Sequencing of libraries was performed on an Illumina NovaSeq with 2 x 150 bp paired-end reads. The source study handled its data this way. The reads were demultiplexed and collapsed into UMI-guided consensus sequences using migec v1.2.7. Using mixcr v2.1.11, UMI consensuses were aligned to TRA and TRB V and J templates and then assembled into clonotypes. A clonotype was counted as expanded or contracted only if both edgeR and NoisET called the change significant, with noise models trained on biological replicates. For edgeR calls, the thresholds were a false discovery rate-adjusted p below 0.01 and a log2 fold-change of 1. PCA with hierarchical clustering of max-normalized trajectories of the 1000 most abundant clonotypes was used as exploratory dynamics analysis. Separately sequenced CD4+ and CD8+ repertoires were used to assign the CD4 or CD8 phenotype of responding clones. The raw public data were reprocessed by TCRdb itself: fastp quality trimming at Q25, MiXCR clonotype calling, in-frame beta chains only. Rows with one shared CDR3 protein collapse into an entry with the most common genes and DNA. These V and J calls are TCRdb output, not the study's own analysis. In this sample the table shows 290,000 or so distinct CDR3 sequences, around 19% of which occur a single time. Under 25% of the sample comes from the top ten.

This sample is part of a study of T-cell memory formation after mild COVID-19 (dated by TCRdb to the early 2020s). Regarding the research as a whole: Most TCR sequence clusters were specific to one of the two donors. Longitudinal TCRalpha and TCRbeta repertoire sequencing tracked T-cell clones expanding and contracting after mild COVID-19 in a couple of donors. The cohort comprised two young, previously healthy adult volunteers, one female and one male. Study-wide findings and limitations: Contracting CD4+ clones were found mainly in CM and EM memory subsets, while CD8+ clones were enriched in EMRA. Only a couple of mild cases were covered in the study, and larger cohorts including severe cases with pre-infection samples were considered necessary. The second-wave clones that peaked on day 37 were not confirmed to be SARS-CoV-2 specific. From day 15 to 85, contracting clones showed balanced CD4/CD8 phenotypes, whereas a second wave of clones that expanded from day 15 to 37 leaned towards CD4+. Some responding clones were detected in pre-infection memory, which suggested that pre-existing cross-reactive memory T cells had joined the SARS-CoV-2 response.

The CDR3 has 14 amino acids, counting the end cysteine and phenylalanine. Only the CDR3 part of the read is kept: 42 bases, read in frame from the first base. Via the germline V gene, CDR1 is SGHTA and CDR2 FQGNSA. The junction carries 9 bases between V and J, which are trimmed by 3 bases and 4 bases respectively. The receptor was derived from a man younger than 35 who had mild COVID-19 (a few samples of this study predate the infection). The sample titles of this study are shuffled in the database, so cell type and time point are left out; the donor was told from shared clones. The sequence links TRBV7-2 to TRBJ2-2; no confident D gene assignment can be made. Material: PBMCs or a T cell subset sorted from them (not recorded which). CDR3 sequence: CASSLLGSTGELFF. In nucleotide form, the sequence is TGTGCCAGCAGCTTGTTGGGAAGCACCGGGGAGCTGTTTTTT.